This T cell receptor beta chain was recorded in a study of vaccination and CD4 T cells after COVID-19. Treatment noted: approximately 11-day PBMC culture with coronavirus spike peptide pools or control peptides (ViraFEST assay). For ViraFEST, peptide pools expanded antigen-specific T cells, after which the TCRs were sequenced. This clonotype was found a few times. Antigen: not known. An Oncomine TCR Beta short-read assay was used to sequence the DNA from cultured CD4+ T cells. MiXCR, applied by TCRdb to the PCR reads, yields one record per CDR3 protein. The data contain 15,000 or so distinct CDR3 sequences, around 46% of them singletons. Per the germline V gene, CDR1 is DFQATT and CDR2 is SNEGSKA (reference sequence). CDR3 length equals 13 residues. The V gene end was trimmed by 5 bases and the J gene end by 4 bases; junction bases not matched to a gene: 5.

This sequence was found in a human donor who had recovered from COVID-19. The sequencing sample was made of CD4+ T cells from blood, cultured in vitro. The chain is built from TRBV20-1 and TRBJ2-3, with TRBD2 matching over 8 bases. The CDR3 sequence: CSAQRGSSDTQYF. The CDR3 DNA follows: TGCAGTGCTCAGCGGGGGAGTTCAGATACGCAGTATTTT.